This T cell receptor beta chain was sequenced for a study of T cell clones after liver transplantation. Across the whole study: Immunosuppression withdrawal was tried within 2 years after liver transplantation in this trial. TCRbeta sequencing after a pre-transplant mixed lymphocyte reaction identified graft-donor-reactive clones, later tracked in post-transplant blood.

Sequencing was performed with immunoSEQ multiplex PCR; in TCRdb, only in-frame clones are kept and a portion is missing. In the table there are 75,000 to 95,000 clones, 75% to 90% of which are singletons. Of note for this clone: Its antigen is not identified.

Trimming removed 5 bases from V and 4 bases from J; junction bases left unmatched: 5. In germline, CDR1 is SGHTA, CDR2 FQGTGA. CDR3 size: 16 residues. Findings and caveats of the study: Migration into the graft, not deletion, may explain lost graft donor-reactive T cells. A larger donor-reactive than third-party decline suggested partial antigen-specific deletion.

The source is a human patient who received a liver transplant. Some T cells may be graft donor cells. The rearrangement links TRBV7-3 to TRBJ2-1; 13 nucleotides line up with TRBD2. The material sequenced was CD4+ T cells from blood, taken at the 22-month timepoint. The CDR3 sequence: CASSTEGLAGYNEQFF. In nucleotides, the CDR3 is TGTGCCAGCAGCACAGAGGGACTAGCGGGGTACAATGAGCAGTTCTTC.